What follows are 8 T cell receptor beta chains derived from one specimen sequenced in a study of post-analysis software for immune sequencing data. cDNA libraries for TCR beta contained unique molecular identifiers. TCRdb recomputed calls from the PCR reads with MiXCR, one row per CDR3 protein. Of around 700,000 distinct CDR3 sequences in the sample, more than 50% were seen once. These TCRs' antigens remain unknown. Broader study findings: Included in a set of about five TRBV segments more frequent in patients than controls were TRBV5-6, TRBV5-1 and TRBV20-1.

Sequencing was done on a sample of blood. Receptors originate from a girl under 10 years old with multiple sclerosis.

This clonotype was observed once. The CDR3 bases are TGTGCCAGCAGCCTTTTACCCCAGGGGGCAGGGTTGAACACTGAAGCTTTCTTT. This gives the protein CASSLLPQGAGLNTEAFF. This sequence joins TRBV7-2 and TRBJ1-1, with 8 bases lining up with TRBD1. Germline V gene sequence: CDR1 SGHTA, CDR2 FQGNSA. The CDR3 length is 18 residues. The V gene end was trimmed by 5 bases and the J gene end by 0 bases; junction bases not matched to a gene: 14.

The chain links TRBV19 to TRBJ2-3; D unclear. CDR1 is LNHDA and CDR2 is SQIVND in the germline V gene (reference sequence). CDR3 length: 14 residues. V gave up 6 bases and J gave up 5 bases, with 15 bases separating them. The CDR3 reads CASRTPGRVDTQYF. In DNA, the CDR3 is TGTGCCAGTAGGACCCCCGGTCGTGTAGATACGCAGTATTTT.

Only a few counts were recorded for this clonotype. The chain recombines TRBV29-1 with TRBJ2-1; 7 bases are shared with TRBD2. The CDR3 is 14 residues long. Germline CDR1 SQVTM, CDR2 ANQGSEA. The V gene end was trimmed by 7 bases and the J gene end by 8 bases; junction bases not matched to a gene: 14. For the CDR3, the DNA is TGCAGCGCTACGGGCGGGAGATCCGGGGATGAGCAGTTCTTC. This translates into CSATGGRSGDEQFF.

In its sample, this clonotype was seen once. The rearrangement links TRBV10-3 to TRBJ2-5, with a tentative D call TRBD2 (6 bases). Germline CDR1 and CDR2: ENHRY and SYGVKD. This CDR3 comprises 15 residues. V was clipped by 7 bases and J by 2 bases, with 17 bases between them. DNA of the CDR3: TGTGCCATCAAGAGCGAGGGACTTCCTCAAGAGACCCAGTACTTC. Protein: CAIKSEGLPQETQYF.

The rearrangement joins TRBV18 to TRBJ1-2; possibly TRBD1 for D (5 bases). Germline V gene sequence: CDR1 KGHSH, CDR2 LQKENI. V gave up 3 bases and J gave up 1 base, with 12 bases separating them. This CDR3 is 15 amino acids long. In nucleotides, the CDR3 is TGTGCCAGCTCACCGGGACCGACGATTAACTATGGCTACACCTTC. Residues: CASSPGPTINYGYTF.

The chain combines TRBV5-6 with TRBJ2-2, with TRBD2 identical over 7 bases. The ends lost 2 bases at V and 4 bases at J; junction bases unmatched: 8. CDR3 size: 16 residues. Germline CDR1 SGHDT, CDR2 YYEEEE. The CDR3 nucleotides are TGTGCCAGCAGCTTCTACGCGGGGGACGCCACCGGGGAGCTGTTTTTT. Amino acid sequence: CASSFYAGDATGELFF.

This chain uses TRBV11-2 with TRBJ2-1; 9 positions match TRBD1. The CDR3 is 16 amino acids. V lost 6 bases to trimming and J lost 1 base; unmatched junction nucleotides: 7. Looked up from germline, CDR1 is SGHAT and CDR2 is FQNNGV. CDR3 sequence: CASSLTGGRSYNEQFF. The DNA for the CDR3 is TGTGCCAGCAGTTTAACAGGGGGCAGGTCCTACAATGAGCAGTTCTTC.

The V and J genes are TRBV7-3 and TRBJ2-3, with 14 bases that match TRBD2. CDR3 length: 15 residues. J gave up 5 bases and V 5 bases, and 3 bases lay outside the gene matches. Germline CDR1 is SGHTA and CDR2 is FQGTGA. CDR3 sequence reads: CASSLGTSGRDTQYF. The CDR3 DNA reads TGTGCCAGCAGCCTCGGGACTAGCGGGAGAGATACGCAGTATTTT.